This T cell receptor beta chain was retrieved from a study of blood T cell repertoires in COVID-19. For the study at large: Both acute and convalescent COVID-19 samples were obtained from the United States, Italy and Spain. T cells, B-cell-depleted T cells, or PBMCs supplied cDNA or gDNA.

Sequenced by immunoSEQ multiplex PCR; TCRdb stores in-frame clones only, minus some. The table records under 75,000 clones, around 90% of them present only once. Germline V gene sequence: CDR1 SGHTA, CDR2 FQGNSA. The CDR3 is 16 residues long. J was trimmed by 5 bases and V by 0 bases; bases with no gene match: 6. Input material: peripheral blood. This TCR was sampled from a man aged 45-60 years with active COVID-19. The rearrangement joins TRBV7-2 to TRBJ2-7; 11 bases fit TRBD1. In DNA form, the CDR3 reads TGTGCCAGCAGCTTAGCCCCGGACAGGGGGCTGGACGAGCAGTACTTC. Translating gives CASSLAPDRGLDEQYF. Complete variable domain (other parts from reference TRBV7-2 and TRBJ2-7): GAGVSQSPSNKVTEKGKDVELRCDPISGHTALYWYRQSLGQGLEFLIYFQGNSAPDKSGLPSDRFSAERTGGSVSTLTIQRTQQEDSAVYLCASSLAPDRGLDEQYFGPGTRLTVT.